This is a list of T cell receptor beta chains from one sample in a study of blood T cell repertoires in COVID-19. Profiling relied on immunoSEQ multiplex PCR, and the TCRdb table lists in-frame clones only, not all of them. This table holds just over 150,000 clones, about 85% found once. Sequenced material: peripheral blood. All receptors come from a human donor with acute or convalescent COVID-19. The donor label of this sample is uncertain. The CDR3 runs from the conserved cysteine through the conserved F or W. D genes are given only for firm matches. Clone size appears in some rows only: once, few, many, or a class for an expanded clone.

V gene: TRBV5-4
clone size: once
D gene: NA
J gene: TRBJ2-5
CDR3 DNA: TGTGCCAGCAGCTCCGCGGGTGGAGAGACCCAGTACTTC
CDR3 protein: CASSSAGGETQYF

V gene: TRBV4-3
clone size: NA
D gene: TRBD2
J gene: TRBJ2-7
CDR3 DNA: TGCGCCAGCAGCCAAGAAATAGCGGGGGGCAGATACGAGCAGTACTTC
CDR3 protein: CASSQEIAGGRYEQYF

V gene: TRBV6-5
clone size: NA
D gene: NA
J gene: TRBJ1-6
CDR3 DNA: TGTGCCAGCCGCAAAGGGACATTCGCGTCACCCCTCCACTTT
CDR3 protein: CASRKGTFASPLHF

V gene: TRBV5-1
clone size: NA
D gene: TRBD1
J gene: TRBJ2-7
CDR3 DNA: TGCGCCAGCAGTTCGGTATCCGGGACAGGGAGTAACGAGCAGTACTTC
CDR3 protein: CASSSVSGTGSNEQYF

V gene: TRBV12-3/TRBV12-4
clone size: NA
D gene: NA
J gene: TRBJ1-2
CDR3 DNA: TGTGCCAGCAGTGCTAGGAACTATGGCTACACCTTC
CDR3 protein: CASSARNYGYTF

V gene: TRBV7-9
clone size: NA
D gene: TRBD1
J gene: TRBJ2-5
CDR3 DNA: TGTGCCAGCAGCCCGCGCCGACAGGGTTTAGGAGAGACCCAGTACTTC
CDR3 protein: CASSPRRQGLGETQYF

V gene: TRBV10-3
clone size: NA
D gene: TRBD2
J gene: TRBJ2-1
CDR3 DNA: TGTGCCATCAGGCTAGCGGGGGGCTCCTACAATGAGCAGTTCTTC
CDR3 protein: CAIRLAGGSYNEQFF

V gene: TRBV3-1/TRBV3-2
clone size: NA
D gene: TRBD1
J gene: TRBJ1-3
CDR3 DNA: TGTGCCAGCAGCCGTCAGGGACAGGGTAATCTTGGAAACACCATATATTTT
CDR3 protein: CASSRQGQGNLGNTIYF

V gene: TRBV9
clone size: NA
D gene: NA
J gene: TRBJ2-7
CDR3 DNA: TGTGCCAGCAGCGTAGAAGCAGGAATATCCTACGAGCAGTACTTC
CDR3 protein: CASSVEAGISYEQYF

V gene: TRBV7-2
clone size: NA
D gene: TRBD1
J gene: TRBJ1-1
CDR3 DNA: TGTGCCAGCAGCCCCCGGACAGGGTTTAGGAACACTGAAGCTTTCTTT
CDR3 protein: CASSPRTGFRNTEAFF

V gene: TRBV18
clone size: once
D gene: TRBD1
J gene: TRBJ1-1
CDR3 DNA: TGTGCCAGCTCACCCGGGGCGCAGGGGGCGGGCACTGAAGCTTTCTTT
CDR3 protein: CASSPGAQGAGTEAFF

V gene: TRBV29-1
clone size: once
D gene: NA
J gene: TRBJ2-2
CDR3 DNA: TGCAGCGGCGAAGTGAACACCGGGGAGCTGTTTTTT
CDR3 protein: CSGEVNTGELFF

V gene: TRBV5-1
clone size: NA
D gene: NA
J gene: TRBJ1-1
CDR3 DNA: TGCGCCAGCAGCAAGGACACATGGAACACTGAAGCTTTCTTT
CDR3 protein: CASSKDTWNTEAFF

V gene: TRBV3-1/TRBV3-2
clone size: NA
D gene: NA
J gene: TRBJ2-3
CDR3 DNA: TGTGCCAGCAGCCAGAGAGCTATGGGGGGGCCGAGGGATACGCAGTATTTT
CDR3 protein: CASSQRAMGGPRDTQYF

V gene: TRBV9
clone size: NA
D gene: TRBD2
J gene: TRBJ2-7
CDR3 DNA: TGTGCCAGCAGCCTCTCGGGCGGGGGGGCCGGGAACGAGCAGTACTTC
CDR3 protein: CASSLSGGGAGNEQYF

V gene: TRBV11-2
clone size: NA
D gene: TRBD1
J gene: TRBJ1-1
CDR3 DNA: TGTGCCAGCAGCTTAGGGCAGGGGGCGACGAACACTGAAGCTTTCTTT
CDR3 protein: CASSLGQGATNTEAFF

V gene: TRBV18
clone size: NA
D gene: TRBD1
J gene: TRBJ1-1
CDR3 DNA: TGTGCCAGCTCACCAGGGGCAGGGGGGATGAACACTGAAGCTTTCTTT
CDR3 protein: CASSPGAGGMNTEAFF

V gene: TRBV1
clone size: once
D gene: NA
J gene: TRBJ2-7
CDR3 DNA: TGCACCAGCAGTCCGGTCGGGGGTTTACAGCAGTACTTC
CDR3 protein: CTSSPVGGLQQYF

V gene: TRBV10-3
clone size: NA
D gene: TRBD1
J gene: TRBJ1-6
CDR3 DNA: TGTGCCATCAGTGGGACCCCTCCAGGGGGCTCGAATTCACCCCTCCACTTT
CDR3 protein: CAISGTPPGGSNSPLHF

V gene: TRBV7-7
clone size: NA
D gene: NA
J gene: TRBJ2-3
CDR3 DNA: TGTGCCAGCAGCCCGAGGTTCGGACGGGGAGATACGCAGTATTTT
CDR3 protein: CASSPRFGRGDTQYF

V gene: TRBV9
clone size: NA
D gene: TRBD2
J gene: TRBJ2-5
CDR3 DNA: TGTGCCAGCAGCGCCGGACTAGCGGGACAAGAGACCCAGTACTTC
CDR3 protein: CASSAGLAGQETQYF

V gene: TRBV4-3
clone size: NA
D gene: NA
J gene: TRBJ1-4
CDR3 DNA: TGCGCCAGCAGCCAAGGGCCATCAGGGCGGACAAATGAAAAACTGTTTTTT
CDR3 protein: CASSQGPSGRTNEKLFF

V gene: TRBV30
clone size: NA
D gene: NA
J gene: TRBJ2-6
CDR3 DNA: TGTGCCTGGGGGCAAGCCTACTCTGGGGCCAACGTCCTGACTTTC
CDR3 protein: CAWGQAYSGANVLTF

V gene: TRBV6-5
clone size: NA
D gene: TRBD1
J gene: TRBJ1-2
CDR3 DNA: TGTGCCAGCAGTTACCAAGGACAGGGGAGAAGCTACACCTTC
CDR3 protein: CASSYQGQGRSYTF

V gene: TRBV27
clone size: NA
D gene: NA
J gene: TRBJ2-3
CDR3 DNA: TGTGCCAGCATGGAAGCGTGGAGCCCAGATACGCAGTATTTT
CDR3 protein: CASMEAWSPDTQYF

V gene: TRBV7-2
clone size: NA
D gene: NA
J gene: TRBJ1-1
CDR3 DNA: TGTGCCAGCAGCTTAAGCGCGGGGCTCCGGGGCGGGAAGAACACTGAAGCTTTCTTT
CDR3 protein: CASSLSAGLRGGKNTEAFF

V gene: TRBV11-2
clone size: NA
D gene: TRBD1
J gene: TRBJ1-6
CDR3 DNA: TGTGCCAGCAGCCGGGACAGGCGTAATTCACCCCTCCACTTT
CDR3 protein: CASSRDRRNSPLHF

V gene: TRBV27
clone size: NA
D gene: TRBD1
J gene: TRBJ1-2
CDR3 DNA: TGTGCCAGCAGTTCCCGGACAGGGGCTACCTATGGCTACACCTTC
CDR3 protein: CASSSRTGATYGYTF

V gene: TRBV4-2
clone size: NA
D gene: TRBD1
J gene: TRBJ1-3
CDR3 DNA: TGTGCCAGCAGCCAAGAACCGACAGGGGGCCGCTCTGGAAACACCATATATTTT
CDR3 protein: CASSQEPTGGRSGNTIYF

V gene: TRBV9
clone size: NA
D gene: TRBD1
J gene: TRBJ1-2
CDR3 DNA: TGTGCCAGCAGCGGAGAAGCAGGGGGCAGGTATGGCTACACCTTC
CDR3 protein: CASSGEAGGRYGYTF

V gene: TRBV5-8
clone size: NA
D gene: TRBD1
J gene: TRBJ1-5
CDR3 DNA: TGTGCCAGCAGCAAAGGACAGGGCTCGCATAATCAGCCCCAGCATTTT
CDR3 protein: CASSKGQGSHNQPQHF

V gene: TRBV2
clone size: NA
D gene: NA
J gene: TRBJ1-6
CDR3 DNA: TGTGCCAGCAGTGCCCCGGCGGGCCCACCCCTCCACTTT
CDR3 protein: CASSAPAGPPLHF

V gene: TRBV2
clone size: NA
D gene: NA
J gene: TRBJ1-5
CDR3 DNA: TGTGCCAGCAGTGATGGAGGGCTAGGAGGGCGTCAGCCCCAGCATTTT
CDR3 protein: CASSDGGLGGRQPQHF

V gene: TRBV5-1
clone size: NA
D gene: TRBD2
J gene: TRBJ2-1
CDR3 DNA: TGCGCCAGCAAGGTAGCGGGGGGTACCTACAATGAGCAGTTCTTC
CDR3 protein: CASKVAGGTYNEQFF

V gene: TRBV21-1
clone size: once
D gene: NA
J gene: TRBJ1-5
CDR3 DNA: TGTGCCAGCAGCATTGACAGCAAACTTTATAGCAATCAGCCCCAGCATTTT
CDR3 protein: CASSIDSKLYSNQPQHF

V gene: TRBV29-1
clone size: NA
D gene: NA
J gene: TRBJ1-4
CDR3 DNA: TGCAGCCTACAAAGCGGAGGGGCAGGGAGGTACGAAAAACTGTTTTTT
CDR3 protein: CSLQSGGAGRYEKLFF

V gene: TRBV11-2
clone size: NA
D gene: NA
J gene: TRBJ1-1
CDR3 DNA: TGTGCCAGCAGCTTTTATGGCAACACTGAAGCTTTCTTT
CDR3 protein: CASSFYGNTEAFF

V gene: TRBV19
clone size: NA
D gene: TRBD1
J gene: TRBJ1-2
CDR3 DNA: TGTGCCAGTAGTGGACAGGGTTCGGTTGGCTACACCTTC
CDR3 protein: CASSGQGSVGYTF

V gene: TRBV19
clone size: NA
D gene: TRBD1
J gene: TRBJ2-3
CDR3 DNA: TGTGCCAGTAGTATCCGGGACAGGGATGCAGATACGCAGTATTTT
CDR3 protein: CASSIRDRDADTQYF

V gene: TRBV6-6
clone size: few
D gene: NA
J gene: TRBJ2-2
CDR3 DNA: TGTGCCAGCTGGGCGGGGGCTACGAACACCGGGGAGCTGTTTTTT
CDR3 protein: CASWAGATNTGELFF

V gene: TRBV19
clone size: NA
D gene: NA
J gene: TRBJ2-6
CDR3 DNA: TGTGCCAGTAGCATGGGGGGCTCTGGGGCCAACGTCCTGACTTTC
CDR3 protein: CASSMGGSGANVLTF

V gene: TRBV7-9
clone size: few
D gene: TRBD1
J gene: TRBJ2-1
CDR3 DNA: TGTGCCAGCAGCTTAGGAGACAGGGGCTCCTACAATGAGCAGTTCTTC
CDR3 protein: CASSLGDRGSYNEQFF